This T cell receptor (beta chain) was sequenced in a study of CD4 T cells in relation to SARS-CoV-2 and coronaviruses. Study in general: Convalescent donors were aged about 20 to 72, with median roughly 40 years. Findings and limits, study-wide: Culture-expanded clones reflect memory recall rather than primary priming during culture.

V lost 2 bases to trimming and J lost 3 bases, with 15 bases between them. The germline CDR1 and CDR2 sequences are SGHRS and YFSETQ. The CDR3 consists of 16 residues. The assay was immunoSEQ multiplex PCR, and TCRdb's table has in-frame clones only and misses some. This sample has 10,000 to 13,000 clones; about 90% occur once, and the top ten carry 2.2%. Remarks on this clone: Its antigen is undetermined. The same CDR3 also results from other DNA sequences found in this sample.

Sequencing was done on a sample of naive CD4+ T cells from PBMCs. The subset was: naive CD4+ T cells isolated by negative enrichment. V is TRBV5-1 and J is TRBJ1-5; D might be TRBD1 (6 bases). The source is an adult with COVID-19. CDR3 DNA: TGCGCCAGCAGCTTAGGGGTAGGGGGGATCAATCAGCCCCAGCATTTT. Translated: CASSLGVGGINQPQHF.